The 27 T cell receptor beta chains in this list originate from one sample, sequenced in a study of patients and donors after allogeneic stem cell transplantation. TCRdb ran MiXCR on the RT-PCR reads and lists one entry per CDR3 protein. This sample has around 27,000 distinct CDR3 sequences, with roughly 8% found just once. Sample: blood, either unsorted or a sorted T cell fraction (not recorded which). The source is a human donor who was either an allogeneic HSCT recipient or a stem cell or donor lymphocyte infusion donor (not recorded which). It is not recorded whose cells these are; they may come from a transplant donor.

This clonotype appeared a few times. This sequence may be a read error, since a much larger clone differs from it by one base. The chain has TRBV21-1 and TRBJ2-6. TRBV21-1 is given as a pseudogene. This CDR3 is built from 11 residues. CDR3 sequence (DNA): TGTGCCAGCAGCAAACAGGAATTCCTGATTTTC. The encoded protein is CASSKQEFLIF.

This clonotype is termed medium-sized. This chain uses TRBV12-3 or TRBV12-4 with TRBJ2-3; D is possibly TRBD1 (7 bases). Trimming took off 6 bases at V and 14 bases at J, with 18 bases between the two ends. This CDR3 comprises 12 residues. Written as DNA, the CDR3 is TGTGCCAGCAGCCCCGGAGGGGGCCAGGCGTATTTT. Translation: CASSPGGGQAYF.

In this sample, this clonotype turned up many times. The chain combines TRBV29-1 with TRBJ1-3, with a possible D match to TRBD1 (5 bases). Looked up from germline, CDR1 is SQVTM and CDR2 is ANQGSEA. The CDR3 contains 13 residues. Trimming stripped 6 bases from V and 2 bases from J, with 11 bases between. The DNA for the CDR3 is TGCAGCGTCGGGAGGGGCACTGGAAACACCATATATTTT. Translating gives CSVGRGTGNTIYF.

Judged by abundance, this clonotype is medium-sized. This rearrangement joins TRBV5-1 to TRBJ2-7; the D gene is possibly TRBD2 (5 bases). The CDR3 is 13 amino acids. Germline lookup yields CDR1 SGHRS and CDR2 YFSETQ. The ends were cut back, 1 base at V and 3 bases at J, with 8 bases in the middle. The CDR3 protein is CASSLREGYEQYF. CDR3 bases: TGCGCCAGCAGCTTGCGTGAGGGCTACGAGCAGTACTTC.

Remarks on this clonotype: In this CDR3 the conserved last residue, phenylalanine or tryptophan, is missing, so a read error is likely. The CDR3 protein is CASSLWGDLGEQFS. In DNA, the CDR3 is TGTGCCAGCAGCTTATGGGGGGACTTGGGGGAGCAGTTCTCC. The chain carries TRBV7-3 and TRBJ2-1; perhaps TRBD2 as D (6 bases). Germline values: CDR1 SGHTA, CDR2 FQGTGA. The CDR3 consists of 14 residues. Trimming cost V 2 bases and J 10 bases, with 15 bases left between them.

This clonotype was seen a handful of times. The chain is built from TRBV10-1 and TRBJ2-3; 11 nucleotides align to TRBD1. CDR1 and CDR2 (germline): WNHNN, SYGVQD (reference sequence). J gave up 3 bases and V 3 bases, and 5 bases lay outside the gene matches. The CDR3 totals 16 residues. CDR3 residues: CASSDIGQGATDTQYF. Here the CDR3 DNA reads TGCGCCAGCAGTGATATCGGACAGGGGGCAACAGATACGCAGTATTTT.

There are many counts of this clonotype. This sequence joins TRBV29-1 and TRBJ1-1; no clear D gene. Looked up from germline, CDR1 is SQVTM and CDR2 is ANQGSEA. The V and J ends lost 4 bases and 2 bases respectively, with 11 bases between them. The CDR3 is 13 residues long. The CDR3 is CSVVITLNTEAFF. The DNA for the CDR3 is TGCAGCGTTGTCATCACACTAAACACTGAAGCTTTCTTT.

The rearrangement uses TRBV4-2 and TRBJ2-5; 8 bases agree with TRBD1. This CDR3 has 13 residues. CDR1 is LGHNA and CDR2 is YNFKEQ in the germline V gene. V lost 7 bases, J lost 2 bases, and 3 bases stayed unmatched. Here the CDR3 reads CASKRTGQETQYF. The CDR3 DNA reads TGTGCCAGCAAGAGGACAGGGCAAGAGACCCAGTACTTC.

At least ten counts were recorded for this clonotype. This chain's CDR3 is CASSPGTPHRYNEQFF. CDR3 nucleotides: TGTGCCAGCAGCCCCGGGACTCCCCATCGATACAATGAGCAGTTCTTC. The chain joins TRBV9 to TRBJ2-1; D perhaps matches TRBD2 (6 bases). CDR1 SGDLS and CDR2 YYNGEE come from the germline V gene. This CDR3 is built from 16 residues. V lost 4 bases, J lost 4 bases, and 18 bases lay in between. Looking up the rest from reference TRBV9 and TRBJ2-1 gives the full variable domain: DSGVTQTPKHLITATGQRVTLRCSPRSGDLSVYWYQQSLDQGLQFLIQYYNGEERAKGNILERFSAQQFPDLHSELNLSSLELGDSALYFCASSPGTPHRYNEQFFGPGTRLTVL.

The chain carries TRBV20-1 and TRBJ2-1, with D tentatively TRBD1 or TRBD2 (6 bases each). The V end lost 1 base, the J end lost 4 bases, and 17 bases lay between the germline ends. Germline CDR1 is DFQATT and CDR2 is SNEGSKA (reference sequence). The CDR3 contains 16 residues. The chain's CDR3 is CSARVGGGVGYNEQFF. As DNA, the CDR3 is TGCAGTGCTAGAGTCGGAGGGGGAGTGGGGTACAATGAGCAGTTCTTC.

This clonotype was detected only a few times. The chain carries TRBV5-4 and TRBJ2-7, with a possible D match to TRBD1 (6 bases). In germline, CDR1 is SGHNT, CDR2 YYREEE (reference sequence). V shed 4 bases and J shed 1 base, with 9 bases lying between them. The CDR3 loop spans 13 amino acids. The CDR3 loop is CASSTQGSYEQYF. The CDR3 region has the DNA TGTGCCAGCAGCACACAGGGATCCTACGAGCAGTACTTC.

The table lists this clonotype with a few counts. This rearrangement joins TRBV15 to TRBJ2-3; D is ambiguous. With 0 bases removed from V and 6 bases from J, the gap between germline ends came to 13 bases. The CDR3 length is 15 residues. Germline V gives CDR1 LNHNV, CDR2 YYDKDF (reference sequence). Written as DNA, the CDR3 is TGTGCCACCAGCAGAGATTATGGCCTAAAGGATACGCAGTATTTT. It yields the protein CATSRDYGLKDTQYF. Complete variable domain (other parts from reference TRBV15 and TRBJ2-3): DAMVIQNPRYQVTQFGKPVTLSCSQTLNHNVMYWYQQKSSQAPKLLFHYYDKDFNNEADTPDNFQSRRPNTSFCFLDIRSPGLGDTAMYLCATSRDYGLKDTQYFGPGTRLTVL.

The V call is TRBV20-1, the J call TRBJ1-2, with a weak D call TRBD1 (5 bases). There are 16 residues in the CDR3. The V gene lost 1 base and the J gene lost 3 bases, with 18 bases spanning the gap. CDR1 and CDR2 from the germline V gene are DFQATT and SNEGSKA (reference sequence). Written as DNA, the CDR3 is TGCAGTGCTAGAGCTCCGGGGGGGATCGGTGACTATGGCTACACCTTC. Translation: CSARAPGGIGDYGYTF.

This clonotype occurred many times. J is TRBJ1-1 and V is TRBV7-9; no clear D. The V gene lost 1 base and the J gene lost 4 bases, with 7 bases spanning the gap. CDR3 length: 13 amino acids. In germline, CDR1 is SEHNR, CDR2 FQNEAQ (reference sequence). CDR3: CASSLGGRTEAFF. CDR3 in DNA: TGTGCCAGCAGCTTAGGTGGGCGCACTGAAGCTTTCTTT. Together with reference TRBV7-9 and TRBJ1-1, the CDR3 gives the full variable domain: DTGVSQNPRHKITKRGQNVTFRCDPISEHNRLYWYRQTLGQGPEFLTYFQNEAQLEKSRLLSDRFSAERPKGSFSTLEIQRTEQGDSAMYLCASSLGGRTEAFFGQGTRLTVV.

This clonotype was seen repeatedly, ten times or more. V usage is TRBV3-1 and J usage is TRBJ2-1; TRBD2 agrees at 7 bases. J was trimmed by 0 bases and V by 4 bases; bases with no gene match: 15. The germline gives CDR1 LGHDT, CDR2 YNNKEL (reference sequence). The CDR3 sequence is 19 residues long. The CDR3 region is CASSPGGGAGMSSYNEQFF. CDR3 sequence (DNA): TGTGCCAGCAGCCCCGGGGGAGGAGCGGGGATGAGCTCCTACAATGAGCAGTTCTTC.

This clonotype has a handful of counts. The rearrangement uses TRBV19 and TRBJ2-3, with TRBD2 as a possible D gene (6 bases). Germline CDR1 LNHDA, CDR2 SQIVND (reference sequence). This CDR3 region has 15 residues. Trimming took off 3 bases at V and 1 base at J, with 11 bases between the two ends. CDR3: CASSIGVAGTDTQYF. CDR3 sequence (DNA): TGTGCCAGTAGTATCGGGGTAGCGGGCACAGATACGCAGTATTTT.

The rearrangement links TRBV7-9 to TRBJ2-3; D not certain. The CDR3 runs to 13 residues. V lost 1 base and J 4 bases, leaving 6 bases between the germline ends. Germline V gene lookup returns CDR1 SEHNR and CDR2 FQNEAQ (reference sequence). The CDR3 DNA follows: TGTGCCAGCAGCTTAGGGGCGGCAGATACGCAGTATTTT. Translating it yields CASSLGAADTQYF.

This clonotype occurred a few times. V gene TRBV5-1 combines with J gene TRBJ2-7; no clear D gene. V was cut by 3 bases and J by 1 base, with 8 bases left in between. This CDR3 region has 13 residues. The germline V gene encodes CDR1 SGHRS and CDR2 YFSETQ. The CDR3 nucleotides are TGCGCCAGCAGCTCGGACCCATCCTACGAGCAGTACTTC. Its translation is CASSSDPSYEQYF.

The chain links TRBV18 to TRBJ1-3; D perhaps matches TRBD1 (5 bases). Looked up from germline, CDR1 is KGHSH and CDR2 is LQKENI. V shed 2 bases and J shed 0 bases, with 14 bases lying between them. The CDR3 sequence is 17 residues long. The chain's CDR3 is CASSPITGTISGNTIYF. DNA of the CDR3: TGTGCCAGCTCACCAATAACCGGGACTATCTCTGGAAACACCATATATTTT.

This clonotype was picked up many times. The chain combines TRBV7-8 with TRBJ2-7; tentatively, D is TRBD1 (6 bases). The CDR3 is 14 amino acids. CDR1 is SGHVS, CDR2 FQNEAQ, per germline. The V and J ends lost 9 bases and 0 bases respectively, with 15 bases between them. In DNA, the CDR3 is TGTGCCAGTAAACCACAGGGAAACTCCTACGAGCAGTACTTC. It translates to CASKPQGNSYEQYF.

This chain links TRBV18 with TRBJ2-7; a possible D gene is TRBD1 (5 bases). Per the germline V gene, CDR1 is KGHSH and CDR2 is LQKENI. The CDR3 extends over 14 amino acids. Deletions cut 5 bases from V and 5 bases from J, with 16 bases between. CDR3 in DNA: TGTGCCAGCTCATCTACGGTCAGGGTCAACGAGCAGTACTTC. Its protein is CASSSTVRVNEQYF.

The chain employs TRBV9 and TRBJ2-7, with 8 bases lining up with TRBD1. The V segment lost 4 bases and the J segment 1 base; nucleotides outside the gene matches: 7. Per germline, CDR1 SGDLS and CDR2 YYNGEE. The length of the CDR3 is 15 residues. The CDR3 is CASSPRQGASYEQYF. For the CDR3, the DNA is TGTGCCAGCAGCCCCCGGCAGGGGGCATCCTACGAGCAGTACTTC.

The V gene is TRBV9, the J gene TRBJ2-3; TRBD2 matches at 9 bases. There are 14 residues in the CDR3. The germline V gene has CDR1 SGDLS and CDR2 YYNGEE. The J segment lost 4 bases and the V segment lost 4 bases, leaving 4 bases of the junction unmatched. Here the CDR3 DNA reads TGTGCCAGCAGCTTCAGACTAGCGGCAGATACGCAGTATTTT. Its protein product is CASSFRLAADTQYF.

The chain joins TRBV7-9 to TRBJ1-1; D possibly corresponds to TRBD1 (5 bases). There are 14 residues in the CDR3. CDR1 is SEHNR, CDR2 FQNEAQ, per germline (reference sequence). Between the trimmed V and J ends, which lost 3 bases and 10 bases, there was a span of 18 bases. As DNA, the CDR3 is TGTGCCAGCAGCTTCCCCCAGGGAGTCCAAGGAGCTTTCTTT. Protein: CASSFPQGVQGAFF.

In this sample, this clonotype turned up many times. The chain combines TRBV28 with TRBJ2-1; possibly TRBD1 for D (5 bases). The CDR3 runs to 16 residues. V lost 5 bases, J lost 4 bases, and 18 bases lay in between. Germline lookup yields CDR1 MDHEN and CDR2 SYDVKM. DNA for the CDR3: TGTGCCAGCAGTCCGGTGACAGCTTCCTTTTACAATGAGCAGTTCTTC. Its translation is CASSPVTASFYNEQFF.

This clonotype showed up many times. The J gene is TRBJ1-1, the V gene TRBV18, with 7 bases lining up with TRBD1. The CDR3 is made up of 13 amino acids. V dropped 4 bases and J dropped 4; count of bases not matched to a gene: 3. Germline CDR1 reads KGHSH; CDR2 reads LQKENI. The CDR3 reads CASSLNRGTEAFF. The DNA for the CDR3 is TGTGCCAGCTCACTTAACAGGGGCACTGAAGCTTTCTTT.

CDR3 protein: CASSKNEMGAYGYTF. In DNA form, the CDR3 reads TGTGCCAGCAGCAAAAACGAAATGGGGGCTTATGGCTACACCTTC. The rearrangement links TRBV12-3 or TRBV12-4 to TRBJ1-2; maybe TRBD1 (6 bases). V dropped 6 bases and J dropped 5 bases, with 19 bases sitting between them. The CDR3 is made up of 15 amino acids.